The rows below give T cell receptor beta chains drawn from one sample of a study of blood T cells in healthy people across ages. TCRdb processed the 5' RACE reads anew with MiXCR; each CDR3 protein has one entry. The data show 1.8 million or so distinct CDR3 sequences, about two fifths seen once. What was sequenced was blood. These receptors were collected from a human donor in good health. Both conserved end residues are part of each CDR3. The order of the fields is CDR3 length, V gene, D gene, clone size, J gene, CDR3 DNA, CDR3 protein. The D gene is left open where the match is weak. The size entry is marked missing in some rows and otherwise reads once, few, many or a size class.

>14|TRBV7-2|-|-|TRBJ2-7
TGTGCCAGCAGCTTTGGGGGAGGGGGTTTGGAGCAGTACTTC
CASSFGGGGLEQYF
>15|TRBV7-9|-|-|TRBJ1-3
TGTGCCAGCAGCGCTACCAGGGAAATGGGAAACACCATATATTTT
CASSATREMGNTIYF
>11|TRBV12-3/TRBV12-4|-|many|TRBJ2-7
TGTGCCAGCAGCTTAGGGGTCGAGCAGTACTTC
CASSLGVEQYF
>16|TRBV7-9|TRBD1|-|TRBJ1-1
TGTGCCAGCAGCTTAAAGACAGGGAAAGCGGAGGCTGAAGCTTTCTTT
CASSLKTGKAEAEAFF
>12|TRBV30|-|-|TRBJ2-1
TGTGCCTGGAGTTTCGATAACAATGAGCAGTTCTTC
CAWSFDNNEQFF
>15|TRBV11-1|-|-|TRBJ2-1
TGTGCCAGCAGCTTAGCCAGGCCCCAAGACAATGAGCAGTTCTTC
CASSLARPQDNEQFF
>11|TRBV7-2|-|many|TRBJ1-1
TGTGCCAGCAGCGGTAACACTGAAGCTTTCTTT
CASSGNTEAFF
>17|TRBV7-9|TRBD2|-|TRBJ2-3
TGTGCCAGCAGCGTGACGGGGGGGGCCTTATCAACAGATACGCAGTATTTT
CASSVTGGALSTDTQYF
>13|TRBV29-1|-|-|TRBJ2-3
TGCAGCGTCGGACAGCCGTCCACAGATACGCAGTATTTT
CSVGQPSTDTQYF
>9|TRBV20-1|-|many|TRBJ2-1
TGCAGTGTCGGGGATGAGCAGTTCTTC
CSVGDEQFF
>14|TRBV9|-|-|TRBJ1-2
TGTGCCAGCAGCGTAGGACTGGTTAACTATGGCTACACCTTC
CASSVGLVNYGYTF
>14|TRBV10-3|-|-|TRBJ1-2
TGTGCCATCAGTGAGGCCGGATTGAGCTATGGCTACACCTTC
CAISEAGLSYGYTF
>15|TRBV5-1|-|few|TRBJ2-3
TGCGCCAGCAGCTCCCTGGAGGGTGCTACGGATACGCAGTATTTT
CASSSLEGATDTQYF
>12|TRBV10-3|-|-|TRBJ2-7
TGTGCCGCCACGGACTTAGGCTACGAGCAGTACTTC
CAATDLGYEQYF
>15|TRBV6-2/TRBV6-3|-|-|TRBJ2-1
TGTGCCAGCAGCCTGGACCCGGCGTCATACAGTGAGCAGTTCTTC
CASSLDPASYSEQFF
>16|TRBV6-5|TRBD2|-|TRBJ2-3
TGTGCCAGCAGTTACTCGGCTAGCGGGAGCACAGATACGCAGTATTTT
CASSYSASGSTDTQYF
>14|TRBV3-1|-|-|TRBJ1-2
TGTGCCAGCAGCCAGAAAAACCCTAACCATGGCTACACCTTC
CASSQKNPNHGYTF
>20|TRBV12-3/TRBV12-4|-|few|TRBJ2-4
TGTGCCAGCAGCTCCTGGGGTTCGCCAGGGCTCGCTCTAGCCAAAAACATTCAGTACTTC
CASSSWGSPGLALAKNIQYF
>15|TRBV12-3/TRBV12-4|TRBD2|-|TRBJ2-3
TGTGCCAGCAGTCACAGGACTAGCCCTCAGAATACGCAGTATTTT
CASSHRTSPQNTQYF
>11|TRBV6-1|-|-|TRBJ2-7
TGTGCCAGCACGGCCTATTACGAGCAGTACTTC
CASTAYYEQYF
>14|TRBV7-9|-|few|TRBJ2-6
TGTGCCAGCACGAACCGCTCGGCGGCCAACGTCCTGACTTTC
CASTNRSAANVLTF
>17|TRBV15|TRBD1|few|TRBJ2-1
TGTGCCACCAGCAGAGGGGACAGGGTGTTCGCCTACAATGAGCAGTTCTTC
CATSRGDRVFAYNEQFF
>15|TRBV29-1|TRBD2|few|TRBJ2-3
TGCAGCGTGGACGGCGGGCGGGGGGGCCTAGATACGCAGTATTTT
CSVDGGRGGLDTQYF
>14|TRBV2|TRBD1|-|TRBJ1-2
TGTGCCAGCAGTGGGGACAGGACAAACTATGACTACACCTTC
CASSGDRTNYDYTF
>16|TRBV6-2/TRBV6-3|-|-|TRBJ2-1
TGTGCCAGCAGCCTTCTGGCAGCGGACTACAACAATGAGCAGTTCTTC
CASSLLAADYNNEQFF
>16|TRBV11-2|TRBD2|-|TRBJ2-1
TGTGCCAGCAGCTTACTCAGCGGGGGGCTTTACAATGAGCAGTTCTTC
CASSLLSGGLYNEQFF
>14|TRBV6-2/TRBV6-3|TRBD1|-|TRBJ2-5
TGTGCCAGCAGTTTAATTTGGGACAGGGGATCACAGTACTTC
CASSLIWDRGSQYF
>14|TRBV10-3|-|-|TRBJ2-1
TGTGCCATCAGTGGATCGGGTTACTACAATGAGCAGTTCTTC
CAISGSGYYNEQFF
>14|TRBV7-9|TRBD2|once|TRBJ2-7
TGTGCCAGCAGCCCTCGGGGGGGCCATGACGAGCAGTACTTC
CASSPRGGHDEQYF
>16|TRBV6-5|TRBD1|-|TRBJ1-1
TGTGCCAGCAGTTACGGAATCGGGACAGGAAACACTGAAGCTTTCTTT
CASSYGIGTGNTEAFF
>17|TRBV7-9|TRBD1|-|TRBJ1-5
TGTGCCAGCAGCGACCTGGACAGGGGGCCAGGCTGGCAGCCCCAGCATTTT
CASSDLDRGPGWQPQHF
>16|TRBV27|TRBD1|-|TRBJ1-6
TGTGCCAGCAGTCAATTCCCCGGGACAGGGCTTTCACCCCTCCACTTT
CASSQFPGTGLSPLHF
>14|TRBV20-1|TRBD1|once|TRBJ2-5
TGCAGTGCTGACCGGGACAGGGCCTTAGAGACCCAGTACTTC
CSADRDRALETQYF
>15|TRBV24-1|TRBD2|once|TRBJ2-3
TGTGCCACCAGTGAAAGGGGAGGGGGCACAGATACGCAGTATTTT
CATSERGGGTDTQYF
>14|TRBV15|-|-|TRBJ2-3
TGTGCCACCAGCAGAGCAAATCAGCAAATGACGCAGTATTTT
CATSRANQQMTQYF
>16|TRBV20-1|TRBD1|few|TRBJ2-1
TGCAGTGCTAGAGATCCGGGACAGGGAACCTACAATGAGCAGTTCTTC
CSARDPGQGTYNEQFF
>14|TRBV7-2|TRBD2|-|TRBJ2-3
TGTGCCAGCAGATATAGCGGGGGCACAGATACGCAGTATTTT
CASRYSGGTDTQYF
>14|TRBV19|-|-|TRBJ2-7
TGTGCCAGTAGTATGGGTTGGCGGAGCTACGAGCAGTACTTC
CASSMGWRSYEQYF
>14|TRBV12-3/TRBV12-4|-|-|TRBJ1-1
TGTGCCAGCACAAGGGGCGCGACTTGGTCTGAAGCTTTCTTT
CASTRGATWSEAFF
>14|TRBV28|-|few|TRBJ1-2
TGTGCCAGCAGCATGGGACACCCAGGGGATGGCTACACCTTC
CASSMGHPGDGYTF
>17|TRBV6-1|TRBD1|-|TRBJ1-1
TGTGCCAGCAGCAGCACCGGGACAGGACTAGCGGTGAGACAAGCTTTCTTT
CASSSTGTGLAVRQAFF
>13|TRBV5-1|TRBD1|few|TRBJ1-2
TGCGCCAGCAGGCGGGGACAGGGGGATGGCTACACCTTC
CASRRGQGDGYTF
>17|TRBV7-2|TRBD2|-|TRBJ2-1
TGTGCCAGCAGCCCCTACCTTACTAGCGGCGAATACAATGAGCAGTTCTTC
CASSPYLTSGEYNEQFF
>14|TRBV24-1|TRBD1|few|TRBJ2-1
TGTGCCACCAGTGACCCCCAGGGGGCTAATGAGCAGTTCTTC
CATSDPQGANEQFF
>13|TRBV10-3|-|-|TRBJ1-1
TGTGCCATCATCAAAGACAGGAACACTGAAGCTTTCTTT
CAIIKDRNTEAFF
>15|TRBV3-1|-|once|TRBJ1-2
TGTGCCAGCAGCCAATATGGTCAGACTAACTATGGCTACACCTTC
CASSQYGQTNYGYTF
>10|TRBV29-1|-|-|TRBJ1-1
TGCAGCGCCATGAACACTAAAGCTTTCTTT
CSAMNTKAFF
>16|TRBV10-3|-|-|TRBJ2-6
TGTGCCATCAGTGAGAAGGGGTTCTCTGGGGCCAACGTCCGGACTTTC
CAISEKGFSGANVRTF
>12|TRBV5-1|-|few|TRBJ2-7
TGCGCCGGCAGCCTGAATACCTACGAGCAGTACTTC
CAGSLNTYEQYF
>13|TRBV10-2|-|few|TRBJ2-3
TGCGCCAGCAGTGAGTCTTTTGGGGATACGCAGTATTTT
CASSESFGDTQYF
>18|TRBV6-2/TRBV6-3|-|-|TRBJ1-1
TGTGCCAGCAGTCTGGTCGCTAGGTTTAGGTTGGAGGACACTGAAGCTTTCTTT
CASSLVARFRLEDTEAFF
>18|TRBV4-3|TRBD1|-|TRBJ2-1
TGCGCCGGCAGCCAAGAAGGGGTCGGGACAGGGGGCTCGGATGAGCAGTTCTTC
CAGSQEGVGTGGSDEQFF
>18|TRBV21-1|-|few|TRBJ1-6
TGTGCCAGCAGCAAAGGACAGGGGGCTAATTATGGGGGTTCACCCCTCCACTTT
CASSKGQGANYGGSPLHF
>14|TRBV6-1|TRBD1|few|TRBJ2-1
TGTGCCAGCCGGGACAGTAAAAAGTACAATGAGCAGTTCTTC
CASRDSKKYNEQFF
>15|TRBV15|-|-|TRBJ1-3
TGTGCCACCAGCAGAGCCGGGGAATCCGGAAACACCATATATTTT
CATSRAGESGNTIYF